Sequencing of this T cell receptor (beta chain) was carried out in a study of molecular identifiers for immune sequencing clone quantification. The wider study: Replicate runs used RNA from roughly 18,000 or 92,000 naive CD8 cells, which was split five ways into aliquots, and four of those aliquots were then sequenced.

Libraries of bulk TCR were made by previously described methods (with listed TCR primers). From the PCR reads, TCRdb called clonotypes with MiXCR, one entry per CDR3 protein. Among 60,000 to 70,000 distinct CDR3 sequences listed, 15% to 20% were seen once. Many counts were recorded for this clonotype. The specimen sequenced was naive CD8+ T cells from blood, with Jurkat cell RNA spiked in. This sample's subset: FACS-sorted CD8+CD4-CCR7+CD45RA+ naive T cells. This sequence was found in a human donor in good health. Some libraries in this study had Jurkat cell RNA spiked in.

CDR3 sequence: CASSGLATGVMNTGELFF. The CDR3 nucleotides read TGTGCCAGCAGCGGACTAGCAACGGGAGTAATGAACACCGGGGAGCTGTTTTTT. This chain links TRBV7-2 with TRBJ2-2, with 8 bases matching TRBD2. Germline assignment: CDR1 SGHTA and CDR2 FQGNSA. With V trimmed by 5 bases and J by 1 base, 12 bases remained unmatched. This CDR3 comprises 18 residues.